The 7 T cell receptor beta chains presented below share a single source sample, sequenced in a study of T-cell reconstitution after alpha-beta-depleted transplantation in children. Library preparation (for TCRbeta) was performed with unique molecular identifiers. TCRdb redid the calling of the PCR reads with MiXCR, one entry per CDR3 protein. The sample has about 420,000 distinct CDR3 sequences; around 15% are singletons. This material consisted of PBMCs, mostly from graft donor cells, taken 360 days after TCRalphabeta/CD19-depleted stem cell transplant. The receptors shown here come from a boy under two years old who had a stem cell transplant for Wiskott-Aldrich syndrome, so the T cells may come from the graft donor.

J is TRBJ1-4 and V is TRBV14; D remains unclear. CDR1 is SGHDN, CDR2 FVKESK, per germline. V gave up 0 bases and J gave up 4 bases, with 24 bases separating them. The CDR3 has 20 amino acids. The CDR3 nucleotides read TGTGCCAGCAGCCAAGAGTTGGGTAACCGGGCCCACCACGATAATGAAAAACTGTTTTTT. Translating it yields CASSQELGNRAHHDNEKLFF.

This clonotype was counted only a few times. The J gene is TRBJ2-3, the V gene TRBV10-3, with 10 bases aligning to TRBD1. The V segment lost 10 bases and the J segment 3 bases; nucleotides outside the gene matches: 4. This CDR3 is 13 amino acids long. The germline V gene has CDR1 ENHRY and CDR2 SYGVKD. The CDR3 region is CATRTGGTDTQYF. The CDR3 DNA sequence: TGTGCCACTCGGACAGGGGGTACAGATACGCAGTATTTT.

The gene calls are TRBV27 and TRBJ2-5; 11 nucleotides match TRBD2. This CDR3 is built from 14 residues. Per germline, CDR1 MNHEY and CDR2 SMNVEV (reference sequence). V shed 6 bases and J 4 bases; nucleotides not matched to a gene: 4. The CDR3 sequence: CASSRSGGGETQYF. The CDR3 region has the DNA TGTGCCAGCAGCCGTAGCGGGGGGGGAGAGACCCAGTACTTC.

The CDR3 DNA reads as TGCGCCAGCAGCTTAGTATCTTCTAGGGCCTACAATGAGCAGTTCTTC. This codes for CASSLVSSRAYNEQFF. The V gene is TRBV5-1, the J gene TRBJ2-1; unclear D gene. With 2 bases removed from V and 2 bases from J, the gap between germline ends came to 14 bases. Per germline, CDR1 SGHRS and CDR2 YFSETQ. The CDR3 extends over 16 amino acids.

This sequence joins TRBV5-5 and TRBJ2-5, with 10 bases that match TRBD2. The CDR3 consists of 18 residues. The germline V gene encodes CDR1 SGHKS and CDR2 YYEKEE (reference sequence). With 0 bases clipped from V and 7 bases from J, the junction kept 15 bases outside the gene matches. CDR3 sequence: CASSLVGSGRTLTLTQYF. CDR3 nucleotide sequence: TGTGCCAGCAGCTTGGTTGGTAGCGGGAGGACTTTAACTCTGACCCAGTACTTC.

This clonotype was observed a handful of times. The chain uses TRBV12-3 or TRBV12-4 and TRBJ2-1; possible D gene TRBD2, 5 bases. This CDR3 has 17 residues. Trimming took 4 bases from V and 8 from J, leaving 24 bases between them. The CDR3 reads CASSYGGPSIGPDEQFF. CDR3 in DNA: TGTGCCAGCAGTTATGGAGGCCCGTCCATAGGTCCCGATGAGCAGTTCTTC.

The table lists this clonotype with a few counts. This chain joins TRBV5-1 and TRBJ2-2, with D unclear. CDR1 and CDR2 (germline): SGHRS, YFSETQ. The CDR3 has 14 residues. V shed 5 bases and J shed 2 bases, with 10 bases lying between them. CDR3 in DNA: TGCGCCAGCAGAGTCCGGAGCAACACCGGGGAGCTGTTTTTT. Protein product: CASRVRSNTGELFF.